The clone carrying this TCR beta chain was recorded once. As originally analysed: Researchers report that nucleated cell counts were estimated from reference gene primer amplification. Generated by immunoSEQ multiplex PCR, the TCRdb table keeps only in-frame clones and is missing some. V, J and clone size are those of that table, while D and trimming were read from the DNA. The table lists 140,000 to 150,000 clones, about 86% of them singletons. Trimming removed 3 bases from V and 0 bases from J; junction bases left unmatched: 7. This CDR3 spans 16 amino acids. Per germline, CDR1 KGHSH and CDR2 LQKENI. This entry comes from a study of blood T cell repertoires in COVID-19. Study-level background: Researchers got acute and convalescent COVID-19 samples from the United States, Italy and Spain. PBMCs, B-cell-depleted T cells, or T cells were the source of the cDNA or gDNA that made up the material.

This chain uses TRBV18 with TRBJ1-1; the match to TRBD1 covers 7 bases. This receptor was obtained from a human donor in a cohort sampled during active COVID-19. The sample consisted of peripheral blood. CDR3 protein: CASSPGTVQMNTEAFF. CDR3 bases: TGTGCCAGCTCACCCGGGACAGTCCAAATGAACACTGAAGCTTTCTTT.